This section outlines one T cell receptor beta chain sequence together with its context. This specimen belongs to a study of technical replicates of blood from several donors. Germline V gene sequence: CDR1 MGHRA, CDR2 YSYEKL. V was trimmed by 5 bases and J by 3 bases, leaving 11 bases between them. The CDR3 runs 13 residues. Sequencing was performed with immunoSEQ multiplex PCR; in TCRdb, only in-frame clones are kept and a portion is missing. The sample records some 98,000 clones, 90% to 96% being singletons. The receptor comes from a human donor in good health. The sample taken for sequencing was T cells isolated from PBMCs. V and J are TRBV4-1 and TRBJ2-7; D possibly corresponds to TRBD1 (6 bases). In nucleotides, the CDR3 is TGCGCCAGCAGCTCCGTGACAGGCTACGAGCAGTACTTC. It translates to CASSSVTGYEQYF.